This TCR beta chain emerged from a study of shared T cell receptors in the human thymus. The protocol was immunoSEQ multiplex PCR, while the TCRdb copy is restricted to in-frame clones and leaves out a portion. This sample has about 710,000 clones, with around 87% found just once. Another study also made use of these data, one on human thymus T cells. That report notes: Corrective surgery for congenital heart defects was being performed on the healthy Finnish infants who were the donors. It was from resections taken during corrective heart surgery that the thymus tissue came. Both thymic and peripheral blood repertoires showed apparently biased V and J usage. Unrelated individuals had highly overlapping thymic repertoires, as reported in related research.

Sequences were obtained from thymocytes. The receptor was derived from a boy under two years old with a congenital heart defect.

In DNA, the CDR3 is TGTGCCAGCAGCGGAGGACTAGCGGCTAGCACAGATACGCAGTATTTT. It is translated as CASSGGLAASTDTQYF. The V call is TRBV5-8, the J call TRBJ2-3, with 10 nucleotides matching TRBD2. Trimming removed 4 bases from V and 0 bases from J; junction bases left unmatched: 5. The CDR3 contains 16 residues. Germline CDR1 SGHTS, CDR2 YDEGEE.